This is a list of T cell receptor beta chains from one sample in a study of post-analysis software for immune sequencing data. Each CDR3 protein gets one entry after TCRdb re-called the PCR reads with MiXCR. The sample yields under 900,000 distinct CDR3 sequences, approximately 57% seen once. Sequencing used blood. The receptors stem from a girl under 18 with multiple sclerosis. Each CDR3 is given with its conserved first and last residue. A D gene is named only where the DNA matches it firmly. Size is omitted from some rows. Given values are once, few, many or a class for expanded clones.

j_call clone_size d_call v_call cdr3_aa cdr3_nt
TRBJ2-7 few TRBD2 TRBV7-2 CASSHQREWYEQYF TGTGCCAGCAGCCACCAGCGGGAGTGGTACGAGCAGTACTTC
TRBJ2-6 . . TRBV20-1 CSASGLPSGANVLTF TGCAGTGCTAGCGGTCTTCCCTCTGGGGCCAACGTCCTGACTTTC
TRBJ2-3 . TRBD1 TRBV12-3/TRBV12-4 CASRRQGGRTDTQYF TGTGCCAGCAGACGCCAAGGGGGCCGCACAGATACGCAGTATTTT
TRBJ2-1 . TRBD2 TRBV9 CASSVTAGGQGNEQFF TGTGCCAGCAGCGTAACAGCGGGGGGGCAGGGGAATGAGCAGTTCTTC
TRBJ2-7 few . TRBV27 CASSPWDSSGGLSYEQYF TGTGCCAGCAGTCCTTGGGACTCCTCGGGGGGCCTGTCCTACGAGCAGTACTTC
TRBJ2-7 . TRBD1 TRBV15 CATSERQGKQYF TGTGCCACCAGCGAACGACAGGGAAAGCAGTACTTC
TRBJ2-5 . . TRBV20-1 CSAPLIRRQETQYF TGCAGTGCTCCCTTAATTCGGAGGCAAGAGACCCAGTACTTC
TRBJ2-1 . . TRBV7-9 CASSFAGDHEQFF TGTGCCAGCAGTTTTGCTGGCGACCATGAGCAGTTCTTC
TRBJ2-7 . TRBD1 TRBV25-1 CAGSETGTGKYEQYF TGTGCCGGCAGTGAAACCGGGACAGGGAAGTACGAGCAGTACTTC
TRBJ1-1 . . TRBV2 CASMRRGYGNTEAFF TGTGCCAGCATGAGGCGAGGGTATGGTAACACTGAAGCTTTCTTT
TRBJ1-6 . . TRBV20-1 CSASPVQNSYNSPLHF TGCAGTGCGAGCCCTGTCCAGAACTCCTATAATTCACCCCTCCACTTT
TRBJ2-1 . TRBD2 TRBV7-9 CASSLRASGRAVHNEQFF TGTGCCAGCAGCTTACGTGCTAGCGGGAGGGCCGTACACAATGAGCAGTTCTTC
TRBJ1-5 . . TRBV6-6 CASSYLNTGSNGAQHF TGTGCCAGCAGTTACCTCAACACTGGGTCCAATGGAGCCCAGCATTTT
TRBJ2-5 . TRBD2 TRBV29-1 CSVDSLRGTRETQYF TGCAGCGTGGATTCCCTGAGAGGGACTAGGGAGACCCAGTACTTC
TRBJ1-2 few TRBD1 TRBV30 CAWTGTGRYYGYTF TGTGCCTGGACCGGGACAGGGAGGTACTATGGCTACACCTTC
TRBJ2-7 few TRBD1 TRBV18 CASSPQPRDRGNSYEQYF TGTGCCAGCTCACCGCAGCCTAGGGACAGGGGGAACTCCTACGAGCAGTACTTC
TRBJ2-1 . TRBD2 TRBV29-1 CSAVGRGLDEQFF TGCAGCGCCGTTGGGAGGGGTTTGGATGAGCAGTTCTTC
TRBJ2-3 . TRBD2 TRBV11-2 CASSLTGLAGEWSTDTQYF TGTGCCAGCAGCTTAACGGGACTAGCGGGAGAATGGAGCACAGATACGCAGTATTTT
TRBJ2-1 few . TRBV29-1 CSVGGGMYGYNEQFF TGCAGCGTTGGAGGCGGGATGTACGGCTACAATGAGCAGTTCTTC
TRBJ2-7 once . TRBV5-1 CASSPHGLSSYEQYF TGCGCCAGCAGCCCGCACGGTTTGAGCTCCTACGAGCAGTACTTC
TRBJ2-5 . TRBD2 TRBV7-3 CASSLAGGPKETQYF TGTGCCAGCAGCTTAGCGGGGGGGCCGAAAGAGACCCAGTACTTC
TRBJ2-5 . . TRBV7-8 CASSERLGTSKETQYF TGTGCCAGCAGCGAACGCCTAGGGACCTCCAAAGAGACCCAGTACTTC
TRBJ1-1 . . TRBV27 CASSPSGLYTEAFF TGTGCCAGCAGTCCTTCCGGGCTCTACACTGAAGCTTTCTTT
TRBJ2-1 . TRBD2 TRBV6-1 CASSRRGLAGDQYNEQFF TGTGCCAGCAGTCGCCGCGGACTAGCGGGAGATCAGTACAATGAGCAGTTCTTC
TRBJ2-5 . TRBD2 TRBV15 CATSRVLLAAQETQYF TGTGCCACCAGCAGAGTTCTGCTAGCGGCCCAAGAGACCCAGTACTTC
TRBJ1-2 . . TRBV12-3/TRBV12-4 CASRENTNYDYTF TGTGCCAGCAGGGAGAACACAAACTATGACTACACCTTC
TRBJ2-1 . TRBD2 TRBV2 CASRELAGGYVEQFF TGTGCCAGCAGGGAACTAGCGGGGGGGTATGTTGAGCAGTTCTTC
TRBJ2-3 . . TRBV12-3/TRBV12-4 CASSLFVAGTDTQYF TGTGCCAGCAGTTTATTCGTAGCAGGCACAGATACGCAGTATTTT
TRBJ1-2 few . TRBV6-1 CASSEERKRSGYTF TGTGCCAGCAGTGAGGAGAGGAAGCGGTCTGGCTACACCTTC